This TCR beta chain came from a study of shared clonotypes between healthy human individuals. The overall study: The donor pool was made up of two women and three men aged 18 to 49. Study-wide points: Lower generation probabilities were found for non-shared clonotypes than for those shared by all four donors.

Germline V lookup: CDR1 SGHTA, CDR2 FQGNSA. V was pared by 2 bases and J by 5 bases, with 9 bases between. The CDR3 covers 13 residues. Comment on this clone: Its antigen is not known.

Repertoires were generated with immunoSEQ multiplex PCR, while TCRdb's copy carries only in-frame clones and drops some. The sample shows over a million clones, roughly 95% of them seen only once. Participating donors were healthy, HIV-negative adults free of recent acute infections or vaccinations. The chain recombines TRBV7-2 with TRBJ2-5; D call uncertain. Sequencing was performed on naive CD4+ T cells sorted from blood. Subset given: CD45RA+ positively selected. This sequence was found in a man aged 25-45 years in good health. Here the CDR3 DNA reads TGTGCCAGCAGCTTACTCACAAGCGAGACCCAGTACTTC. Its protein product is CASSLLTSETQYF. Drawing the rest from reference TRBV7-2 and TRBJ2-5, the complete variable domain is GAGVSQSPSNKVTEKGKDVELRCDPISGHTALYWYRQSLGQGLEFLIYFQGNSAPDKSGLPSDRFSAERTGGSVSTLTIQRTQQEDSAVYLCASSLLTSETQYFGPGTRLLVL.